This section outlines one T cell receptor beta chain sequence together with its context. The antigen this receptor binds is unknown. No much larger clone is present one base from it, and per-base qualities are unavailable. This sample is part of a study of T cell responses to AZD1222 COVID-19 vaccine (dated by TCRdb to the early 2020s). Broadly, across the study: AZD1222 recipients whose second dose came at about 4 weeks and those whose second dose came at about 12 weeks were combined into one group, since spike-specific TCR depth and breadth did not differ between the two schedules. Trial participants were enrolled by age into subgroups of 18-55, 56-69 and 70-plus years, and around 150, 28 and 57 TCR-sequenced participants, respectively, were included in these subgroups. A total of about 230 trial participants underwent TCR sequencing, of whom some 210 received two doses of AZD1222 and 26 received two doses of the MenACWY control vaccine.

The CDR3 regions of human TCRbeta chains were subjected to immunosequencing. Under the source paper's analysis protocol: Repertoire TCRs were checked for matches against a reference library of SARS-CoV-2-specific TCRs that had been generated using the MIRA antigen-specificity platform. Breadth was defined as the fraction of unique TCRs that were SARS-CoV-2-associated. Depth was defined as the fraction of total T cells that were SARS-CoV-2-associated. Using the MIRA data, every spike-specific TCR was mapped to the spike region that the TCR reacted to and assigned to either a CD4 or a CD8 class. Log10-transformed breadth and depth values were compared by one-way ANOVA with Sidak's multiple comparisons tests. The table comes from immuneACCESS by way of TCRdb, which keeps in-frame sequences with V and J called. Part of the clones is missing from these tables; in studies checked, under half for an unresolved V gene and the rest for unknown reasons. The DNA gave D and trimming, while V, J and clone size come from that table. Here the sample has more than 95,000 clones; approximately 90% occur a single time. About 7% of the sample rests with the top ten.

What the time point label conveys for this sample: baseline before first vaccination. Vaccinee samples came from UK trials COV001 and COV002, including a single-blind randomized controlled phase 2/3 trial of AZD1222 (ChAdOx1 nCoV-19) in healthy adults. For TCRbeta chain sequencing, PBMC samples were collected from trial participants at day 0 and at day 28 after the second dose. Study-wide findings and limitations: In the small 56-69-year group, the increase in depth fell short of significance, most likely because of low power. Conclusions about previously exposed vaccinees were limited because only six AZD1222 recipients were SARS-CoV-2 seropositive at baseline. No day 14 peak-response samples were available, so repertoires were characterized only after the peak T cell response. CD4 TCRs associated with the vaccine covered the entire spike protein, and the dominant responses were in regions 160-218 and 743-854. A significant rise in spike-specific TCR breadth and depth was observed after two AZD1222 doses relative to day 0 and relative to MenACWY recipients. Reportedly, almost half of the unique spike-specific TCRs recognized epitopes lying outside the regions that are mutated in the B.1.351 and B.1.1.7 variants. Most participants were white British and females outnumbered males, and the authors suggested that clonal diversity may have been underestimated.

The clonotype originates from an adult in good health. The sample was peripheral blood, taken on day 0 of AZD1222 vaccination.

The DNA sequence is TGCGCCCCCCCAACTGGGCTAGCGGGGGGGGAGGGTGAGTTCTTC. It is translated as CAPPTGLAGGEGEFF. Recombination connected TRBV10-1 to TRBJ2-1, with 12 bases in between that match TRBD2. V is pruned by 11 bases and J by 14 bases, leaving 19 bases of the junction without a gene match. For CDR1 and CDR2, the germline V gene (reference sequence) lists WNHNN and SYGVQD. Spanning cysteine to phenylalanine, the CDR3 consists of 15 amino acids. Only the CDR3 DNA is retained, 45 bases long and in frame from the first base.